This is a list of T cell receptor beta chains from one sample in a study of cytomegalovirus exposure and HLA in healthy donors. Profiled with immunoSEQ multiplex PCR; TCRdb holds only in-frame clones, not every one. The sample lists 120,000 or so clones, 10% occurring once. The sample was PBMCs. The receptor set was obtained from a woman younger than 35 in good health and CMV-seropositive. Both conserved end residues are part of each CDR3. Each record gives: V gene, D gene, J gene, clone size, CDR3 protein, CDR3 DNA. D genes are given only for firm matches. Clone size is given for some rows only: seen once, a few or many times, or a class if the clone is expanded.

TRBV7-8	-	TRBJ2-7	-	CASSPVAGTFAYEQYF	TGTGCCAGCAGCCCAGTTGCCGGGACTTTTGCCTACGAGCAGTACTTC
TRBV5-1	-	TRBJ1-4	-	CASSREGTTFEKLFF	TGCGCCAGCAGCCGGGAAGGAACGACCTTTGAAAAACTGTTTTTT
TRBV27	-	TRBJ1-5	few	CASRGVASNQPQHF	TGTGCCAGCAGGGGCGTCGCTAGCAATCAGCCCCAGCATTTT
TRBV4-1	-	TRBJ2-1	-	CASSPSRGEQFF	TGCGCCAGCAGCCCGTCACGGGGTGAGCAGTTCTTC
TRBV28	-	TRBJ1-5	-	CASTVIGADQPQHF	TGTGCCAGCACCGTGATAGGGGCTGATCAGCCCCAGCATTTT
TRBV19	TRBD1	TRBJ1-2	-	CASSIDTGGAYGYTF	TGTGCCAGTAGTATAGATACAGGGGGCGCGTATGGCTACACCTTC
TRBV19	-	TRBJ1-1	-	CASSLGGWTEAFF	TGTGCCAGTAGTTTAGGAGGATGGACTGAAGCTTTCTTT
TRBV5-4	-	TRBJ2-5	-	CASSLGGRGETQYF	TGTGCCAGCAGCTTGGGGGGTAGAGGGGAGACCCAGTACTTC
TRBV6-1	TRBD2	TRBJ2-2	once	CASSEYAGGANTGELFF	TGTGCCAGCAGTGAATATGCGGGAGGCGCGAACACCGGGGAGCTGTTTTTT
TRBV28	-	TRBJ1-5	-	CASSLAGADQPQHF	TGTGCCAGCAGTTTAGCGGGGGCGGATCAGCCCCAGCATTTT
TRBV5-1	-	TRBJ2-1	few	CASTLSGLSYNEQFF	TGCGCCAGCACTCTCTCAGGACTCTCCTACAATGAGCAGTTCTTC
TRBV5-4	-	TRBJ2-5	few	CASSLVGRGETQYF	TGTGCCAGCAGCTTGGTGGGGAGGGGGGAGACCCAGTACTTC
TRBV5-5	-	TRBJ2-1	few	CASSRDSDSYNEQFF	TGTGCCAGCAGCCGGGACTCAGATAGTTACAATGAGCAGTTCTTC
TRBV6-6	-	TRBJ2-1	-	CASSYSISGGGEQFF	TGTGCCAGCAGTTACTCGATATCCGGGGGAGGTGAGCAGTTCTTC
TRBV10-3	TRBD1	TRBJ1-1	-	CAISEPGQRPFF	TGTGCCATCAGTGAGCCGGGACAGAGACCTTTCTTT
TRBV4-1	-	TRBJ1-5	-	CASSQEDSGNQPQHF	TGCGCCAGCAGCCAAGAGGACAGTGGCAATCAGCCCCAGCATTTT
TRBV4-1	-	TRBJ2-7	few	CASSPGSGYEQYF	TGCGCCAGCAGCCCAGGCAGCGGTTACGAGCAGTACTTC
TRBV5-6	TRBD2	TRBJ2-1	few	CASSLGTSGMVEFF	TGTGCCAGCAGCCTAGGGACTAGCGGGATGGTTGAGTTCTTC
TRBV5-4	-	TRBJ2-2	few	CASRGGLTGELFF	TGTGCCAGCAGGGGCGGACTTACCGGGGAGCTGTTTTTT
TRBV28	-	TRBJ1-5	few	CASMDSQPQHF	TGTGCCAGCATGGACAGTCAGCCCCAGCATTTT
TRBV7-6	TRBD1	TRBJ1-1	-	CASSPTGVNTEAFF	TGTGCCAGCAGCCCAACAGGGGTGAACACTGAAGCTTTCTTT
TRBV5-4	TRBD1	TRBJ2-7	few	CASSPPGQGFYEQYF	TGTGCCAGCAGCCCACCGGGACAGGGGTTCTACGAGCAGTACTTC
TRBV29-1	TRBD2	TRBJ2-5	-	CSVALAGVRETQYF	TGCAGCGTTGCCTTAGCGGGAGTGAGAGAGACCCAGTACTTC
TRBV27	TRBD1	TRBJ1-2	-	CASSPGTGITYGYTF	TGTGCCAGCAGCCCCGGGACAGGGATTACCTATGGCTACACCTTC
TRBV5-6	-	TRBJ1-1	-	CASSLNSFVGAFF	TGTGCCAGCAGCTTGAACAGTTTCGTAGGAGCTTTCTTT
TRBV5-1	-	TRBJ2-1	-	CASKGEIEQFF	TGCGCCAGCAAGGGGGAGATTGAGCAGTTCTTC
TRBV27	-	TRBJ1-2	few	CASSPQEPSLSNYGYTF	TGTGCCAGCAGTCCACAGGAGCCGTCCCTTTCTAACTATGGCTACACCTTC
TRBV27	-	TRBJ1-1	-	CASRTQGSTEAFF	TGTGCCAGCAGAACACAGGGTAGCACTGAAGCTTTCTTT
TRBV19	-	TRBJ1-2	few	CASSAKDSSNYGYTF	TGTGCCAGTAGTGCCAAGGACAGCTCTAACTATGGCTACACCTTC
TRBV15	TRBD1	TRBJ1-1	few	CATSSDRGEAFF	TGTGCCACCAGCAGTGACAGGGGTGAAGCTTTCTTT
TRBV6-5	-	TRBJ2-5	-	CASSYSRDQETQYF	TGTGCCAGCAGTTACTCCAGGGACCAAGAGACCCAGTACTTC
TRBV30	TRBD2	TRBJ2-7	-	CACTQTSGSYEQYF	TGTGCCTGCACCCAGACTAGCGGGAGTTACGAGCAGTACTTC
TRBV6-5	TRBD1	TRBJ2-5	few	CASSYSIGTGETQYF	TGTGCCAGCAGTTACTCGATCGGGACAGGGGAGACCCAGTACTTC
TRBV29-1	-	TRBJ2-7	-	CSVLAVGRTYEQYF	TGCAGCGTTTTGGCGGTGGGGCGTACCTACGAGCAGTACTTC
TRBV30	-	TRBJ1-2	few	CAWGELARGGYTF	TGTGCCTGGGGAGAATTAGCTCGGGGTGGCTACACCTTC
TRBV28	TRBD1	TRBJ1-1	few	CASLGTGMNTEAFF	TGTGCCAGCCTGGGGACAGGGATGAACACTGAAGCTTTCTTT
TRBV19	-	TRBJ2-2	few	CASRIEAGNAGELFF	TGTGCCAGTAGAATTGAGGCGGGAAATGCCGGGGAGCTGTTTTTT
TRBV30	-	TRBJ2-7	few	CAWSVGGGQYF	TGTGCCTGGAGTGTAGGTGGAGGGCAGTACTTC
TRBV4-1	TRBD2	TRBJ2-3	few	CASSPLSGTRDTDTQYF	TGCGCCAGCAGCCCCCTTTCCGGGACTAGGGACACAGATACGCAGTATTTT
TRBV5-1	TRBD1	TRBJ1-4	few	CASSSTRQQGEKLFF	TGCGCCAGCAGCTCAACTAGGCAACAGGGGGAAAAACTGTTTTTT
TRBV9	-	TRBJ1-4	-	CASSARLGTNEKLFF	TGTGCCAGCAGCGCTCGACTTGGGACTAATGAAAAACTGTTTTTT
TRBV29-1	TRBD1	TRBJ1-1	-	CSAQGGPEAFF	TGCAGCGCCCAGGGGGGTCCTGAAGCTTTCTTT
TRBV7-9	-	TRBJ2-5	-	CASSPVSGGPQETQYF	TGTGCCAGCAGCCCGGTTAGCGGAGGACCCCAAGAGACCCAGTACTTC
TRBV7-9	-	TRBJ1-1	-	CASTRGWTEAFF	TGTGCCAGCACCAGAGGGTGGACTGAAGCTTTCTTT
TRBV6-5	-	TRBJ2-1	-	CASSYGSRELKFF	TGTGCCAGCAGTTACGGGTCGAGGGAGTTGAAGTTCTTC
TRBV11-3	-	TRBJ2-5	-	CASSSRGEETQYF	TGTGCCAGCAGCTCCAGGGGGGAGGAGACCCAGTACTTC
TRBV4-1	-	TRBJ2-1	-	CASSAAGQRNEQFF	TGCGCCAGCAGCGCAGCGGGTCAGAGGAATGAGCAGTTCTTC
TRBV5-4	-	TRBJ2-7	-	CASSREQGSIEQYF	TGTGCCAGCAGCCGTGAGCAGGGCAGCATCGAGCAGTACTTC
TRBV5-1	-	TRBJ2-5	-	CASSLVETQYF	TGCGCCAGCAGCCTTGTAGAGACCCAGTACTTC
TRBV29-1	TRBD2	TRBJ2-1	-	CSVDTSGIDEQFF	TGCAGCGTTGATACTAGCGGGATTGATGAGCAGTTCTTC
TRBV19	-	TRBJ2-7	-	CASSIAAQGLYEQYF	TGTGCCAGTAGTATAGCCGCACAGGGATTATACGAGCAGTACTTC
TRBV4-2	-	TRBJ2-5	few	CASSQDRETQYF	TGTGCCAGCAGCCAAGATCGAGAGACCCAGTACTTC
TRBV9	-	TRBJ1-1	few	CASSVGRGGTEAFF	TGTGCCAGCAGCGTAGGACGAGGGGGCACTGAAGCTTTCTTT
TRBV9	-	TRBJ1-1	few	CASSAAGVSPEAFF	TGTGCCAGCAGCGCCGCAGGGGTTTCCCCTGAAGCTTTCTTT
TRBV2	-	TRBJ1-4	-	CASHRERGEKLFF	TGTGCCAGCCACAGGGAAAGAGGGGAAAAACTGTTTTTT